The 23 T cell receptor beta chains below were found in one sample sequenced in a study of blood T cell repertoires in COVID-19. TCRdb's table, derived via immunoSEQ multiplex PCR, lists solely in-frame clones and lacks some. The repertoire has fewer than 500,000 clones, around 87% of them found once; the top ten carry 1% to 1.3%. Sequenced sample: PBMCs or T cells enriched from blood (not recorded which). These receptors were taken from a man between 25 and 39 years old who had recovered from COVID-19.

The genes are TRBV21-1 and TRBJ1-1; the DNA was not compared with TRBD1, the D call given in the table. TRBV21-1 is flagged as a pseudogene. The CDR3 has 18 residues. CDR3 DNA sequence: TGTGCCAGCAGCATCAGCAAACCACAGGGGGAGGTCGACACTGAAGCTTTCTTT. Amino acid sequence: CASSISKPQGEVDTEAFF.

The sample holds a few counts of this clone. The same CDR3 also results from other DNA sequences found in this sample. V gene TRBV5-1 combines with J gene TRBJ2-7; D is perhaps TRBD2 (5 bases). Trimming left V 2 bases short and J 0 bases short, with 9 bases between. CDR1 SGHRS and CDR2 YFSETQ come from the germline V gene. The CDR3 is made up of 14 amino acids. The CDR3 is CASSFGTSSYEQYF. The CDR3 DNA reads TGCGCCAGCAGCTTCGGAACTAGCTCCTACGAGCAGTACTTC.

The chain uses TRBV7-6 and TRBJ1-1, with 10 bases fitting TRBD1. J was trimmed by 5 bases and V by 5 bases; bases with no gene match: 8. Germline V lookup: CDR1 SGHVS, CDR2 FNYEAQ. This CDR3 contains 15 residues. The CDR3 protein is CASSPGTGVRTEAFF. For the CDR3, the DNA is TGTGCCAGCAGCCCCGGGACAGGGGTTAGAACTGAAGCTTTCTTT.

V usage is TRBV13 and J usage is TRBJ1-2, with 7 bases that match TRBD1. Unmatched junction bases numbered 6, after V lost 4 bases and J lost 7 bases. Germline V CDR1 and CDR2: PRHDT, FYEKMQ (reference sequence). This CDR3 comprises 13 residues. The DNA of the CDR3 is TGTGCCAGCAGCTCCACAGACAGGGCTGGCTACACCTTC. Translation gives CASSSTDRAGYTF. The full variable domain, with the rest looked up from reference TRBV13 and TRBJ1-2, is AAGVIQSPRHLIKEKRETATLKCYPIPRHDTVYWYQQGPGQDPQFLISFYEKMQSDKGSIPDRFSAQQFSDYHSELNMSSLELGDSALYFCASSSTDRAGYTFGSGTRLTVV.

This chain uses TRBV20-1 with TRBJ2-7, with 7 nucleotides matching TRBD2. The CDR3 length is 13 residues. Losses at the gene ends were 3 bases for V and 3 bases for J; bases not matched to a gene: 5. The germline CDR1 and CDR2 sequences are DFQATT and SNEGSKA (reference sequence). The DNA of the CDR3 is TGCAGTGCTAGTGCGGGAGCGGTCTACGAGCAGTACTTC. As protein: CSASAGAVYEQYF.

A single count supports this clone. The chain recombines TRBV7-9 with TRBJ2-1; TRBD1 matches 7 bases. From germline, CDR1 is SEHNR and CDR2 FQNEAQ (reference sequence). The CDR3 sequence is 14 residues long. V lost 1 base, J lost 10 bases, and 7 bases stayed unmatched. The CDR3 is CASSLVQGFGEQFF. CDR3 coding DNA: TGTGCCAGCAGCTTAGTACAGGGGTTCGGGGAGCAGTTCTTC.

The genes are TRBV11-2 and TRBJ2-7; the D is unclear. This CDR3 has 14 residues. V was cut by 3 bases and J by 2 bases, with 11 bases left in between. The germline gives CDR1 SGHAT, CDR2 FQNNGV. The DNA for the CDR3 is TGTGCCAGCAGCTTTCCTGACACACCCTACGAGCAGTACTTC. Its translation: CASSFPDTPYEQYF.

J is TRBJ2-7 and V is TRBV28; possibly TRBD2 for D (5 bases). Between the trimmed V and J ends, which lost 6 bases and 3 bases, there was a span of 18 bases. The CDR3 length is 15 residues. Germline V CDR1 and CDR2: MDHEN, SYDVKM. In DNA, the CDR3 is TGTGCCAGCAGCCCAACACGGGGTCCGTTCTACGAGCAGTACTTC. As protein: CASSPTRGPFYEQYF. Full variable domain (missing parts from reference TRBV28 and TRBJ2-7): DVKVTQSSRYLVKRTGEKVFLECVQDMDHENMFWYRQDPGLGLRLIYFSYDVKMKEKGDIPEGYSVSREKKERFSLILESASTNQTSMYLCASSPTRGPFYEQYFGPGTRLTVT.

This clone was counted once. The chain joins TRBV10-3 to TRBJ2-1, with 7 bases fitting TRBD2. V lost 2 bases and J lost 4; bases outside the gene matches: 5. The V gene's germline CDR1 is ENHRY and CDR2 SYGVKD. CDR3 length: 15 residues. CDR3 sequence (DNA): TGTGCCATCAGTGAGACGGCGGGAGAGTACAATGAGCAGTTCTTC. This encodes CAISETAGEYNEQFF.

The rearrangement joins TRBV4-1 to TRBJ2-7, with a tentative D call TRBD2 (5 bases). Germline loops: CDR1 MGHRA, CDR2 YSYEKL. V dropped 2 bases and J dropped 0 bases, with 11 bases sitting between them. The CDR3 contains 15 residues. The CDR3, as DNA: TGCGCCAGCAGCCAACCGGGATCCTACTCCTACGAGCAGTACTTC. As protein: CASSQPGSYSYEQYF.

The chain has TRBV12-3 or TRBV12-4 and TRBJ1-1; D may be TRBD1 (5 bases). CDR3 length equals 11 residues. Trimming cost V 7 bases and J 11 bases, with 14 bases left between them. The CDR3 here is CASIQGVRAFF. The CDR3 DNA sequence: TGTGCCAGCATCCAGGGCGTTCGGGCTTTCTTT.

The J gene is TRBJ1-1, the V gene TRBV27; no reliable D call. The CDR3 consists of 13 residues. Germline values: CDR1 MNHEY, CDR2 SMNVEV (reference sequence). Trimming shortened V by 0 bases and J by 4 bases, and 6 bases separated the two germline ends. The DNA of the CDR3 is TGTGCCAGCAGTTTATCATCCAGCACTGAAGCTTTCTTT. It is translated as CASSLSSSTEAFF.

The chain joins TRBV7-9 to TRBJ1-6; 7 nucleotides line up with TRBD1. V gave up 3 bases and J gave up 4 bases; unmatched junction bases: 3. The germline CDR1 and CDR2 sequences are SEHNR and FQNEAQ (reference sequence). The CDR3 is 15 amino acids. CDR3 sequence (DNA): TGTGCCAGCAGCTTGGGACAGATATATAATTCACCCCTCCACTTT. This encodes CASSLGQIYNSPLHF.

The chain is built from TRBV6-5 and TRBJ1-2; no reliable D call. The CDR3 covers 15 residues. With 0 bases removed from V and 0 bases from J, the gap between germline ends came to 8 bases. CDR1 and CDR2 (germline): MNHEY, SVGAGI. The CDR3 sequence: CASSYSLGANYGYTF. The CDR3 DNA follows: TGTGCCAGCAGTTACTCGTTGGGCGCTAACTATGGCTACACCTTC.

The J gene is TRBJ2-5, the V gene TRBV12-3 or TRBV12-4, with a tentative D call TRBD2 (6 bases). Trimming pared 2 bases from V and 4 bases from J, leaving 8 bases between. There are 13 residues in the CDR3. The CDR3 sequence: CASSLLGGETQYF. The DNA of the CDR3 is TGTGCCAGCAGTTTATTGGGGGGAGAGACCCAGTACTTC.

The chain has TRBV28 and TRBJ1-2; 8 nucleotides match TRBD1. Per the germline V gene, CDR1 is MDHEN and CDR2 is SYDVKM. V gave up 3 bases and J gave up 5 bases; unmatched junction bases: 8. The CDR3 has 15 residues. The CDR3 DNA reads as TGTGCCAGCAGTTTGTTACTTGGACAGGGTTATGGCTACACCTTC. Protein: CASSLLLGQGYGYTF.

The chain joins TRBV7-6 to TRBJ2-7; maybe TRBD2 (6 bases). Trimming cost V 5 bases and J 0 bases, with 17 bases left between them. The CDR3 is 16 amino acids. The germline V gene has CDR1 SGHVS and CDR2 FNYEAQ. CDR3 nucleotide sequence: TGTGCCAGCAGCCCACTCAGCTGGGACTTCTCCTACGAGCAGTACTTC. Its translation: CASSPLSWDFSYEQYF.

In DNA, the CDR3 is TGTGCCAGCAGCTTACCTTCCCCGGGACAACCCCCCTACAATGAGCAGTTCTTC. Its translation: CASSLPSPGQPPYNEQFF. The chain links TRBV7-2 to TRBJ2-1, with a possible D match to TRBD1 (6 bases). Germline V CDR1 and CDR2: SGHTA, FQGNSA. The ends were cut back, 2 bases at V and 2 bases at J, with 19 bases in the middle. This CDR3 spans 18 amino acids.

This sequence joins TRBV28 and TRBJ1-5; 7 nucleotides agree with TRBD1. Germline V gene data show CDR1 as MDHEN and CDR2 as SYDVKM. The CDR3 contains 12 residues. J was trimmed by 9 bases and V by 6 bases; bases with no gene match: 5. The CDR3 sequence: CASRIQGRPQHF. The CDR3 region has the DNA TGTGCCAGCAGGATACAGGGGAGGCCCCAGCATTTT.

This clone has just a few counts. The rearrangement uses TRBV27 and TRBJ1-1; TRBD1 might be the D (6 bases). Deletions cut 8 bases from V and 9 bases from J, with 22 bases between. The germline V gene encodes CDR1 MNHEY and CDR2 SMNVEV (reference sequence). The CDR3 runs to 14 residues. The CDR3 DNA sequence: TGTGCCAGCCGCCATCCGGGGGGCGCCGAACAAGCTTTCTTT. As protein: CASRHPGGAEQAFF.

The chain links TRBV18 to TRBJ2-3, with D perhaps matching TRBD2 (5 bases). CDR1 is KGHSH, CDR2 LQKENI, per germline. The CDR3 spans 15 residues. The germline V and J ends were trimmed by 6 bases and 6 bases, with 19 bases remaining between them. The CDR3 region is CASSAGLATVDTQYF. The CDR3 DNA sequence: TGTGCCAGCTCCGCGGGTCTAGCCACCGTCGATACGCAGTATTTT.

The genes are TRBV18 and TRBJ2-7; TRBD1 agrees at 7 bases. In germline, CDR1 is KGHSH, CDR2 LQKENI. The CDR3 loop spans 13 amino acids. V shed 2 bases and J 4 bases; nucleotides not matched to a gene: 2. CDR3 coding DNA: TGTGCCAGCTCACCAAGACAGGGTTACGAGCAGTACTTC. Its protein product is CASSPRQGYEQYF. The variable domain in full, with the rest retrieved from reference TRBV18 and TRBJ2-7, is NAGVMQNPRHLVRRRGQEARLRCSPMKGHSHVYWYRQLPEEGLKFMVYLQKENIIDESGMPKERFSAEFPKEGPSILRIQQVVRGDSAAYFCASSPRQGYEQYFGPGTRLTVT.

The J gene is TRBJ2-1, the V gene TRBV25-1; a weak D match, TRBD2 (6 bases). V was shortened by 2 bases and J by 6 bases, with 17 bases between the two germline ends. CDR1 and CDR2 (germline): MGHDK, SYGVNS. The CDR3 extends over 16 amino acids. CDR3 in DNA: TGTGCCAGCAGTGAACTTGAGGGAGGCCGGGGCAATGAGCAGTTCTTC. Amino acids: CASSELEGGRGNEQFF.